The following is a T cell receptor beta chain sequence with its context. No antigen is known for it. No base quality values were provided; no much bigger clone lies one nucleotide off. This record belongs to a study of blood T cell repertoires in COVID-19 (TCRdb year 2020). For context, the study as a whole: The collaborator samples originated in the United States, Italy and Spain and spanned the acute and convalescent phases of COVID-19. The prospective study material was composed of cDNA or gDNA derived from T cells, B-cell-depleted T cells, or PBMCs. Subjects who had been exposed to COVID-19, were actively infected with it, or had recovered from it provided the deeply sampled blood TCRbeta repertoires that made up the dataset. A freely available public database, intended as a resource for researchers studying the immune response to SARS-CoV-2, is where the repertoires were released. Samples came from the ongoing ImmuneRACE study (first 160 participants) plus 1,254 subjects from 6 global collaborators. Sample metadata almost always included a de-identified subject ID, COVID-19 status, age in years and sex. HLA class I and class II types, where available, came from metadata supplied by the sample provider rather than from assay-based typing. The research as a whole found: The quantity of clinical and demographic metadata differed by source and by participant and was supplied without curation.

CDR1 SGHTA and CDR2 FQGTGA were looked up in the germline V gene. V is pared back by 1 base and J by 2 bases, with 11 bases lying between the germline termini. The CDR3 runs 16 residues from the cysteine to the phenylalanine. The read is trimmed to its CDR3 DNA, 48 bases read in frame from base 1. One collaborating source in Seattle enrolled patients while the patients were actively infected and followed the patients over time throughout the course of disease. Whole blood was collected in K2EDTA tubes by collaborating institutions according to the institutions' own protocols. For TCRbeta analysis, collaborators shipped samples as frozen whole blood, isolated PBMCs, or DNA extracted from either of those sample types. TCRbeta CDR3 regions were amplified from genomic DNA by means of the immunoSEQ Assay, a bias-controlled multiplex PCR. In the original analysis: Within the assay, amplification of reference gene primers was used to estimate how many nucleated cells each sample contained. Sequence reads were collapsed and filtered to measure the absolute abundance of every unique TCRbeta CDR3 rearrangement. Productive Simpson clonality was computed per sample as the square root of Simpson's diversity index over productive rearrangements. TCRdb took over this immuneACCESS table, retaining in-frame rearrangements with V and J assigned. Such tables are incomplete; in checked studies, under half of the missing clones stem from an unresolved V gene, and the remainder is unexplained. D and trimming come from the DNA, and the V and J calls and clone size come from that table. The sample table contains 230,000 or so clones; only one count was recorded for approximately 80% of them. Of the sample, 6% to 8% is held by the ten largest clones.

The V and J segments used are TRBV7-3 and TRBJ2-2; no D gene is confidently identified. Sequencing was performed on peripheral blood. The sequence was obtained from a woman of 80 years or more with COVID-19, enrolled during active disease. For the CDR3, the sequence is CASSLITSVNTGELFF. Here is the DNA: TGTGCCAGCAGCTTAATAACGTCGGTAAACACCGGGGAGCTGTTTTTT.